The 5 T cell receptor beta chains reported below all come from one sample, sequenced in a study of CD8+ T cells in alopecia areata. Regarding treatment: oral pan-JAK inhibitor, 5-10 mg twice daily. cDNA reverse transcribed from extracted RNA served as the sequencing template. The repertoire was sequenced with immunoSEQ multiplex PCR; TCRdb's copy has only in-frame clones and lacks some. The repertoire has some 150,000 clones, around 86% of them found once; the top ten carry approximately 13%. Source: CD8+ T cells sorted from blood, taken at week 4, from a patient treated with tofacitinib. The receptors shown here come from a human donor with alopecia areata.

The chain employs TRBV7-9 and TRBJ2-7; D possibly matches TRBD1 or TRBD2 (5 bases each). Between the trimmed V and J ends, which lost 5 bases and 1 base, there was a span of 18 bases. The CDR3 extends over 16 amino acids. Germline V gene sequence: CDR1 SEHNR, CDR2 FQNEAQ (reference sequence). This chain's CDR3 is CASSPPSGTRSYEQYF. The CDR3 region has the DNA TGTGCCAGCAGCCCCCCCTCAGGGACGAGGTCCTACGAGCAGTACTTC. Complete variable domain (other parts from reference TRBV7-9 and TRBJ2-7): DTGVSQNPRHKITKRGQNVTFRCDPISEHNRLYWYRQTLGQGPEFLTYFQNEAQLEKSRLLSDRFSAERPKGSFSTLEIQRTEQGDSAMYLCASSPPSGTRSYEQYFGPGTRLTVT.

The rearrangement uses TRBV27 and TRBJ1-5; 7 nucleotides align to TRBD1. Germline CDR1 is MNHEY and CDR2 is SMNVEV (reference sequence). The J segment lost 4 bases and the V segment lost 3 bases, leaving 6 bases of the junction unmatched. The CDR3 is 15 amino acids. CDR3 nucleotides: TGTGCCAGCAGTTTGAGTACAGGGGAAAATCAGCCCCAGCATTTT. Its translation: CASSLSTGENQPQHF.

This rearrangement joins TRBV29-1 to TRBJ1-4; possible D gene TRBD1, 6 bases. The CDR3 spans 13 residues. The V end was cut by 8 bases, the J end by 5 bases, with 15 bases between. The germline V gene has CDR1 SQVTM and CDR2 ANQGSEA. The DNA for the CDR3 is TGCAGCTCATGGGACACAGGGAATGAAAAACTGTTTTTT. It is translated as CSSWDTGNEKLFF.

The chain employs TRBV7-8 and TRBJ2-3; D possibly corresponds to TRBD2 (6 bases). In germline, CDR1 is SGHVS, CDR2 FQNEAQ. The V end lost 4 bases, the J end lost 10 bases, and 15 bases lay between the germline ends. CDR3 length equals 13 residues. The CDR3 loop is CASSSTSSAAQYF. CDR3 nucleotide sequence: TGTGCCAGCAGCTCCACTAGCTCCGCTGCGCAGTATTTT.

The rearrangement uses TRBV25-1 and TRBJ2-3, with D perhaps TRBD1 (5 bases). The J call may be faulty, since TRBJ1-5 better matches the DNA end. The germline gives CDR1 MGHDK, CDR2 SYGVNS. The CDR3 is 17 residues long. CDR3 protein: CASSGVREGATTDTQHF. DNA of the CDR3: TGTGCCAGCAGTGGTGTCCGGGAAGGGGCCACCACAGATACGCAGCATTTT.